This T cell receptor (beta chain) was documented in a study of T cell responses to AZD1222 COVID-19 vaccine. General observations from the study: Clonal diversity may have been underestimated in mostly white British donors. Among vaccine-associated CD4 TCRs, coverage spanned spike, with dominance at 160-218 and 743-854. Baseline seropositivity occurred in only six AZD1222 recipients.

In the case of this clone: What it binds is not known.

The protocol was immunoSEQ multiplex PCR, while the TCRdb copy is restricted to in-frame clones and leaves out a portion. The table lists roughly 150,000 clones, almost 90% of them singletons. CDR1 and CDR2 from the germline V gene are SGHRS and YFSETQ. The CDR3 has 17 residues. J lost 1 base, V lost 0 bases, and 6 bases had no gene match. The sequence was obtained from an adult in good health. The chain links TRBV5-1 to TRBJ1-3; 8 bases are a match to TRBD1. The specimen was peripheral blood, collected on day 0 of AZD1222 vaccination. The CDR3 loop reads CASSLGLQGASGNTIYF. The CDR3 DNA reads TGCGCCAGCAGCTTGGGCCTGCAGGGGGCTTCTGGAAACACCATATATTTT.